A selection of T cell receptor beta chains follows, all from one sample in a study of tumor-infiltrating lymphocytes in primary liver carcinoma. TCRdb used MiXCR to reprocess the multiplex PCR reads, holding one entry per CDR3 protein. The table lists 40,000 to 45,000 distinct CDR3 sequences, approximately 73% of them singletons. Sequencing was done on a sample of liver tumor tissue from sampling region 2. The receptors were gathered from a man aged 35-49 years with primary liver carcinoma and hepatitis B virus infection. Both conserved end residues are part of each CDR3. Each record gives: D gene, V gene, clone size, J gene, CDR3 protein, CDR3 DNA. D genes are given only for firm matches. Only some rows state a clone size, as once, few, many or a class for expanded clones.

d_gene: NA; v_gene: TRBV11-2; abundance: NA; j_gene: TRBJ2-5; CDR3aa: CAISPSSIQGAGRETQYF; CDR3nt: TGTGCCATCAGCCCCAGCTCAATCCAGGGTGCTGGGCGGGAGACCCAGTACTTC
d_gene: NA; v_gene: TRBV12-3/TRBV12-4; abundance: NA; j_gene: TRBJ2-1; CDR3aa: CASSFTWTIYNEQFF; CDR3nt: TGTGCCAGCAGTTTTACCTGGACTATCTACAATGAGCAGTTCTTC
d_gene: NA; v_gene: TRBV6-5; abundance: NA; j_gene: TRBJ1-5; CDR3aa: CASCHGPSAGPQHF; CDR3nt: TGTGCCAGCTGTCACGGACCGAGCGCCGGTCCCCAGCATTTT
d_gene: NA; v_gene: TRBV6-2/TRBV6-3; abundance: NA; j_gene: TRBJ2-3; CDR3aa: CVSRDPHTDMQYF; CDR3nt: TGTGTCAGCAGAGACCCCCACACAGATATGCAGTATTTT
d_gene: TRBD1; v_gene: TRBV11-2; abundance: NA; j_gene: TRBJ2-7; CDR3aa: CASGLAGGPFYYEQYF; CDR3nt: TGTGCCAGCGGTTTAGCAGGGGGCCCCTTTTACTACGAGCAGTACTTC
d_gene: TRBD1; v_gene: TRBV28; abundance: many; j_gene: TRBJ2-1; CDR3aa: CASRPRDRVNEQFF; CDR3nt: TGTGCCAGCAGGCCGCGGGACAGGGTTAATGAGCAGTTCTTC
d_gene: NA; v_gene: TRBV11-2; abundance: NA; j_gene: TRBJ2-7; CDR3aa: CTSSSTRNSYEQYF; CDR3nt: TGTACAAGCAGCTCTACCAGGAACTCCTACGAGCAGTACTTC
d_gene: NA; v_gene: TRBV6-1; abundance: many; j_gene: TRBJ1-1; CDR3aa: CASTTQGGNTEAFF; CDR3nt: TGTGCCAGCACTACACAGGGCGGGAACACTGAAGCTTTCTTT
d_gene: NA; v_gene: TRBV29-1; abundance: NA; j_gene: TRBJ1-2; CDR3aa: CSVGAPTGTQMANYGYTF; CDR3nt: TGCAGCGTTGGGGCACCAACAGGAACTCAAATGGCTAATTATGGTTACACCTTC
d_gene: NA; v_gene: TRBV5-5; abundance: NA; j_gene: TRBJ2-7; CDR3aa: CASSLSQQSSYEQYF; CDR3nt: TGTGCCAGCAGCTTGTCACAGCAGAGCTCCTACGAGCAGTATTTC
d_gene: NA; v_gene: TRBV12-3/TRBV12-4; abundance: NA; j_gene: TRBJ1-5; CDR3aa: CASSPSGRGRAQPQHF; CDR3nt: TGTGCCAGTAGTCCCTCGGGACGGGGGAGGGCTCAGCCCCAGCATTTT
d_gene: NA; v_gene: TRBV6-5; abundance: NA; j_gene: TRBJ1-2; CDR3aa: CTSSYSSAGGYIF; CDR3nt: TGTACCAGCAGTTACTCGTCGGCGGGAGGTTACATCTTC
d_gene: NA; v_gene: TRBV11-2; abundance: NA; j_gene: TRBJ2-1; CDR3aa: CASSSTDGSSHEQFF; CDR3nt: TGTGCCAGCAGTTCCACCGACGGATCTTCCCATGAGCAGTTCTTC
d_gene: NA; v_gene: TRBV6-5; abundance: few; j_gene: TRBJ2-1; CDR3aa: CASGGEQFF; CDR3nt: TGTGCCAGCGGGGGTGAGCAGTTCTTC
d_gene: NA; v_gene: TRBV12-3/TRBV12-4; abundance: NA; j_gene: TRBJ1-1; CDR3aa: CASSFGMNTGAFF; CDR3nt: TGTGCCAGCAGTTTCGGCATGAACACTGGAGCTTTCTTT
d_gene: NA; v_gene: TRBV29-1; abundance: NA; j_gene: TRBJ1-5; CDR3aa: CSAGRRANQPQHF; CDR3nt: TGCAGCGCCGGAAGGCGAGCGAATCAACCCCAGCATTTT
d_gene: TRBD2; v_gene: TRBV11-1; abundance: NA; j_gene: TRBJ2-4; CDR3aa: CASSFPGTNGTKNIHYF; CDR3nt: TGTGCCAGCAGTTTTCCCGGGACTAATGGGACCAAAAACATTCATTACTTC
d_gene: NA; v_gene: TRBV20-1; abundance: many; j_gene: TRBJ2-7; CDR3aa: CSADRDSSTYEQYF; CDR3nt: TGCAGTGCGGACCGGGACTCATCCACCTACGAGCAGTACTTC
d_gene: NA; v_gene: TRBV3-1; abundance: NA; j_gene: TRBJ1-1; CDR3aa: CASSQDTGGWAEALF; CDR3nt: TGTGCCAGCAGCCAAGATACCGGGGGCTGGGCTGAAGCTCTCTTT
d_gene: NA; v_gene: TRBV5-5; abundance: NA; j_gene: TRBJ1-6; CDR3aa: CASTLRNKTSSYNSPLHF; CDR3nt: TGTGCCAGTACCCTACGGAACAAGACGAGCTCCTATAATTCACCCCTCCACTTT
d_gene: NA; v_gene: TRBV2; abundance: NA; j_gene: TRBJ2-3; CDR3aa: CTSSFEDTQFF; CDR3nt: TGCACCAGCAGTTTCGAAGATACGCAGTTTTTT
d_gene: TRBD2; v_gene: TRBV6-1; abundance: medium-sized; j_gene: TRBJ2-5; CDR3aa: CASSDQAGDQETQYF; CDR3nt: TGTGCCAGCAGTGATCAAGCGGGGGACCAAGAGACCCAGTACTTC
d_gene: NA; v_gene: TRBV28; abundance: NA; j_gene: TRBJ1-5; CDR3aa: CASREGRAAHSLTSEWTQHF; CDR3nt: TGTGCCAGCAGAGAAGGCAGGGCCGCCCATAGCCTCACCTCCGAGTGGACCCAGCATTTT
d_gene: NA; v_gene: TRBV6-2/TRBV6-3; abundance: NA; j_gene: TRBJ2-1; CDR3aa: CASGCRDSYNGQFF; CDR3nt: TGTGCCAGCGGTTGCCGGGACTCCTACAATGGGCAGTTCTTC
d_gene: TRBD2; v_gene: TRBV7-3; abundance: NA; j_gene: TRBJ2-2; CDR3aa: CASSLTTSGNTGELFF; CDR3nt: TGTGCCAGCAGCTTAACGACTAGCGGGAACACTGGGGAGCTGTTTTTT
d_gene: TRBD1; v_gene: TRBV20-1; abundance: few; j_gene: TRBJ1-3; CDR3aa: CSATGEFSGNTIYF; CDR3nt: TGCAGTGCCACAGGGGAATTCTCTGGAAACACCATATATTTT
d_gene: NA; v_gene: TRBV14; abundance: NA; j_gene: TRBJ2-2; CDR3aa: CASSRSSNGELLF; CDR3nt: TGTGCCAGCAGCCGGTCGTCCAACGGGGAGCTGCTCTTT
d_gene: TRBD1; v_gene: TRBV4-1; abundance: few; j_gene: TRBJ1-1; CDR3aa: CASRSASTGVVIDEAFF; CDR3nt: TGTGCCAGCAGGTCTGCTTCCACAGGGGTTGTGATTGATGAAGCTTTCTTT
d_gene: TRBD2; v_gene: TRBV6-2/TRBV6-3; abundance: NA; j_gene: TRBJ2-7; CDR3aa: CANTKLAGSSYEQYF; CDR3nt: TGTGCCAACACAAAACTAGCGGGGAGCTCCTATGAGCAGTACTTC
d_gene: TRBD2; v_gene: TRBV11-1; abundance: NA; j_gene: TRBJ2-1; CDR3aa: CASSAGGPNEQFF; CDR3nt: TGTGCCAGCAGCGCGGGAGGGCCGAATGAGCAGTTCTTC
d_gene: NA; v_gene: TRBV14; abundance: NA; j_gene: TRBJ2-7; CDR3aa: CASSPSRRKIYEQYF; CDR3nt: TGTGCCAGCAGCCCCTCGAGACGGAAAATATACGAGCAGTATTTC
d_gene: NA; v_gene: TRBV12-3/TRBV12-4; abundance: NA; j_gene: TRBJ1-2; CDR3aa: CASSFARGLAGYTF; CDR3nt: TGTGCCAGCAGTTTTGCAAGGGGCCTAGCTGGCTATACCTTC
d_gene: TRBD1; v_gene: TRBV29-1; abundance: NA; j_gene: TRBJ1-2; CDR3aa: CSVEKRQGDRDYGYTF; CDR3nt: TGTAGCGTTGAAAAAAGACAGGGGGATAGGGACTATGGCTACACCTTC
d_gene: NA; v_gene: TRBV12-3/TRBV12-4; abundance: NA; j_gene: TRBJ2-2; CDR3aa: CASRAQGTVELFF; CDR3nt: TGTGCTAGCAGGGCCCAGGGTACCGTAGAGCTGTTTTTT
d_gene: TRBD1; v_gene: TRBV6-1; abundance: many; j_gene: TRBJ2-6; CDR3aa: CAGTGTGGAGANVLTF; CDR3nt: TGTGCCGGTACCGGGACAGGGGGTGCTGGGGCCAACGTCCTGACTTTC
d_gene: NA; v_gene: TRBV5-1; abundance: once; j_gene: TRBJ1-1; CDR3aa: CASGLSSVNTEAFF; CDR3nt: TGCGCCAGCGGCTTGTCTTCAGTGAATACTGAAGCTTTCTTT
d_gene: NA; v_gene: TRBV18; abundance: NA; j_gene: TRBJ2-5; CDR3aa: CASSRGTLETQYF; CDR3nt: TGTGCCAGCTCTAGAGGGACACTTGAGACCCAGTACTTC
d_gene: NA; v_gene: TRBV4-2; abundance: NA; j_gene: TRBJ1-5; CDR3aa: CASSQEGQGSQPKHF; CDR3nt: TGTGCCAGCAGCCAAGAGGGTCAGGGGAGTCAACCCAAGCATTTT
d_gene: NA; v_gene: TRBV5-4; abundance: NA; j_gene: TRBJ2-3; CDR3aa: CASSLGEMGTDTEYF; CDR3nt: TGTGCCAGCAGCTTGGGCGAGATGGGCACAGATACGGAGTATTTT
d_gene: NA; v_gene: TRBV29-1; abundance: NA; j_gene: TRBJ2-4; CDR3aa: CSVTHGWGIKYF; CDR3nt: TGCAGCGTAACTCACGGGTGGGGCATTAAGTACTTC
d_gene: TRBD2; v_gene: TRBV5-4; abundance: NA; j_gene: TRBJ2-7; CDR3aa: CAGSSTSGLTHEQYF; CDR3nt: TGTGCCGGTAGCTCTACTAGCGGGCTTACCCACGAGCAGTACTTC
d_gene: TRBD2; v_gene: TRBV29-1; abundance: once; j_gene: TRBJ2-1; CDR3aa: CNVGLAGGFYIEQFF; CDR3nt: TGCAACGTTGGACTAGCAGGAGGGTTCTACATTGAGCAGTTCTTC
d_gene: NA; v_gene: TRBV4-1; abundance: NA; j_gene: TRBJ1-1; CDR3aa: CASSQSEGSNTEALF; CDR3nt: TGCGCCAGCAGCCAATCTGAGGGGTCGAACACTGAAGCTCTCTTT
d_gene: TRBD2; v_gene: TRBV6-1; abundance: NA; j_gene: TRBJ2-1; CDR3aa: CASSPRTSGRRKQFF; CDR3nt: TGTGCCAGCAGTCCTAGGACTAGCGGGAGGCGTAAGCAGTTCTTC
d_gene: NA; v_gene: TRBV7-8; abundance: once; j_gene: TRBJ2-6; CDR3aa: CANSSTVTRSGANVMTF; CDR3nt: TGTGCCAACAGCTCTACGGTAACGCGCTCTGGGGCCAACGTCATGACTTTC
d_gene: NA; v_gene: TRBV12-3/TRBV12-4; abundance: medium-sized; j_gene: TRBJ2-2; CDR3aa: CASSSGQGRAVGELFF; CDR3nt: TGTGCCAGCAGTTCAGGGCAGGGGAGAGCGGTCGGGGAGCTGTTTTTT
d_gene: NA; v_gene: TRBV10-3; abundance: many; j_gene: TRBJ2-6; CDR3aa: CAISGTVSGANVLTF; CDR3nt: TGTGCCATCAGCGGGACGGTCTCTGGGGCCAACGTCCTGACTTTC
d_gene: TRBD2; v_gene: TRBV7-9; abundance: many; j_gene: TRBJ2-7; CDR3aa: CASSWASGRGLGEQYF; CDR3nt: TGTGCCAGCAGCTGGGCCAGCGGGAGAGGGTTGGGCGAGCAGTACTTC
d_gene: NA; v_gene: TRBV14; abundance: few; j_gene: TRBJ2-1; CDR3aa: CASSAVGGSYDGQFF; CDR3nt: TGTGCCAGCAGCGCGGTAGGAGGAAGCTACGATGGGCAGTTCTTC
d_gene: NA; v_gene: TRBV7-8; abundance: NA; j_gene: TRBJ2-3; CDR3aa: CASSPKAVAVTTDTQYF; CDR3nt: TGCGCCAGCAGCCCAAAGGCCGTAGCGGTTACCACAGATACGCAGTATTTT
d_gene: NA; v_gene: TRBV5-4; abundance: NA; j_gene: TRBJ2-1; CDR3aa: CASSFTAPSSYSEQFF; CDR3nt: TGTGCCAGCAGCTTCACTGCGCCTAGCTCCTACAGTGAGCAGTTCTTC
d_gene: NA; v_gene: TRBV11-1; abundance: NA; j_gene: TRBJ1-6; CDR3aa: CASSRTLASPLHF; CDR3nt: TGTGCCAGCAGCAGGACACTGGCTTCACCACTCCACTTT
d_gene: NA; v_gene: TRBV4-1; abundance: NA; j_gene: TRBJ2-2; CDR3aa: CVSNGRGNAEELFF; CDR3nt: TGCGTCAGCAACGGGCGGGGAAATGCCGAGGAGCTGTTTTTT
d_gene: NA; v_gene: TRBV5-1; abundance: many; j_gene: TRBJ1-5; CDR3aa: CASSLGGTSNQPQHF; CDR3nt: TGCGCCAGCAGCTTGGGGGGGACTAGCAATCAGCCCCAGCATTTT
d_gene: NA; v_gene: TRBV7-8; abundance: many; j_gene: TRBJ2-2; CDR3aa: CASSPGGELFF; CDR3nt: TGTGCCAGCAGCCCCGGTGGGGAGCTGTTTTTT